This is a list of T cell receptor beta chains from one sample in a study of CD8 T cells in ankylosing spondylitis. Each CDR3 protein gets one entry after TCRdb re-called the 5' RACE reads with MiXCR. The sample consists of under 400,000 distinct CDR3 sequences, roughly 11% of them appearing once. Material: blood, either unsorted or a sorted T cell fraction (not recorded which). The receptors originated from a female donor with ankylosing spondylitis or in good health (not recorded which). Both conserved end residues are trimmed from each CDR3. Fields, in order: CDR3 protein, clone size, V gene. Clone size is given for some rows only: seen once, a few or many times, or a class if the clone is expanded.

CDR3: ASSVSGGGNEKLF
size: few
V: TRBV9

CDR3: ASSLAADTGELF
size: many
V: TRBV5-1

CDR3: ASRQERQNEAT
size: many
V: TRBV6-6

CDR3: SVEPGQGFWGYT
size: many
V: TRBV29-1

CDR3: ASSHEPNVLT
size: many
V: TRBV3-1

CDR3: ASSPTTSGGDYEQY
size: few
V: TRBV11-2

CDR3: ASSYLTSNEQF
size: many
V: TRBV6-5

CDR3: SASRRGTGRAGEQF
size: many
V: TRBV20-1

CDR3: SALTGLDTQY
size: few
V: TRBV20-1

CDR3: ASSDSRTGIYGYT
size: many
V: TRBV5-5

CDR3: SAGRLAGVGELF
size: many
V: TRBV20-1

CDR3: ASRGPRTGTDTQY
size: few
V: TRBV12-3/TRBV12-4

CDR3: ASSLDRGRGYT
size: -
V: TRBV5-1

CDR3: SAAGDRHNEQF
size: -
V: TRBV20-1

CDR3: AISEPGETQY
size: many
V: TRBV10-3

CDR3: ASSARTGTGELF
size: -
V: TRBV5-1

CDR3: ASSLRTSWEQF
size: -
V: TRBV5-1

CDR3: ASSEKLVTDTQY
size: -
V: TRBV2

CDR3: ASSERTGGASETQY
size: few
V: TRBV5-1

CDR3: ASREGTGGGGGNQPQH
size: few
V: TRBV28

CDR3: AGAGLNTEAF
size: -
V: TRBV30

CDR3: SAGDGGATDTQY
size: many
V: TRBV20-1

CDR3: ASSQGASGPRSNEQF
size: -
V: TRBV5-1

CDR3: SAPTGVNQPQH
size: many
V: TRBV20-1

CDR3: ASSEGMFSYEQY
size: many
V: TRBV6-1

CDR3: ASSLGLAVNLYNEQF
size: -
V: TRBV5-1

CDR3: ATGRYQETQY
size: many
V: TRBV5-6